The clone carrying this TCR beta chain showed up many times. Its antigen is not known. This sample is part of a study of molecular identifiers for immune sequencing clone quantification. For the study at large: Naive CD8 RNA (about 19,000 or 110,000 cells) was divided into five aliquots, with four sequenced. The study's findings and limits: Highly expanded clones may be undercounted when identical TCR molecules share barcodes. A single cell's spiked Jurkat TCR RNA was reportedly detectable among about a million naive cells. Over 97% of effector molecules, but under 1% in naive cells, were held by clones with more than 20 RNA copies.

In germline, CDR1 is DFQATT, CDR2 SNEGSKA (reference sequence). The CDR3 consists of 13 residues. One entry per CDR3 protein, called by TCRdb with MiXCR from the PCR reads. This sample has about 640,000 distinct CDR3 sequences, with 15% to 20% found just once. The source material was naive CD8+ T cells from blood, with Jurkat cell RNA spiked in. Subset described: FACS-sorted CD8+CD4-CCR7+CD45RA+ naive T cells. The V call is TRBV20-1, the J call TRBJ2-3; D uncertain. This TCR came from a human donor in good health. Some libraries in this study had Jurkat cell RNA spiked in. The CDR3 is CRGWQSSTDTQYF. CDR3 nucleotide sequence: TGCAGAGGGTGGCAATCTAGCACAGATACGCAGTATTTT.